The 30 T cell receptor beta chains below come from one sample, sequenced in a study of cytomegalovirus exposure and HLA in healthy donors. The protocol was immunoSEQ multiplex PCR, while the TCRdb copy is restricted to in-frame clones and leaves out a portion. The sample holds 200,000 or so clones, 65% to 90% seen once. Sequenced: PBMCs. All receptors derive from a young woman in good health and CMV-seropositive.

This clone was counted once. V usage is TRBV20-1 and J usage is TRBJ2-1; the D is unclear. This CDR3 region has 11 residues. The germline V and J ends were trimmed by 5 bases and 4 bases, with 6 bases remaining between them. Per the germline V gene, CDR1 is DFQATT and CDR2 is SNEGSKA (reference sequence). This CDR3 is CSAGGYNEQFF. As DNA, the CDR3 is TGCAGTGCTGGCGGATACAATGAGCAGTTCTTC.

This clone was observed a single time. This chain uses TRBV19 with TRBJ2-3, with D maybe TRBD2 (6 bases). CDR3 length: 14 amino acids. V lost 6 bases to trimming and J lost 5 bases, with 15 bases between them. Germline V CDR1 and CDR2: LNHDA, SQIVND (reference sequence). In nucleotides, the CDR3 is TGTGCCAGTAGGGGGCGGAGGGCGGGAGATACGCAGTATTTT. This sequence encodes CASRGRRAGDTQYF. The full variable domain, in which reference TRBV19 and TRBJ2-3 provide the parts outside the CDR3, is DGGITQSPKYLFRKEGQNVTLSCEQNLNHDAMYWYRQDPGQGLRLIYYSQIVNDFQKGDIAEGYSVSREKKESFPLTVTSAQKNPTAFYLCASRGRRAGDTQYFGPGTRLTVL.

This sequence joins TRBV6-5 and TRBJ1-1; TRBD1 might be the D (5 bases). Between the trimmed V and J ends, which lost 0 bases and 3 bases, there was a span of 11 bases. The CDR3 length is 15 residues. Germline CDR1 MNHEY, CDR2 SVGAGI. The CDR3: CASSYSSTVHTEAFF. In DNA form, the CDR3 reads TGTGCCAGCAGTTACTCGTCGACAGTACACACTGAAGCTTTCTTT.

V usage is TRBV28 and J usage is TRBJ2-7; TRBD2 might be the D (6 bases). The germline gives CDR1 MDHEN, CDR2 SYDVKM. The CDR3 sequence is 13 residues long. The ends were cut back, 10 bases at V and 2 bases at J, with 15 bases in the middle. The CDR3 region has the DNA TGTGCCACCATTAAACTAGCAACCTACGAGCAGTACTTC. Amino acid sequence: CATIKLATYEQYF.

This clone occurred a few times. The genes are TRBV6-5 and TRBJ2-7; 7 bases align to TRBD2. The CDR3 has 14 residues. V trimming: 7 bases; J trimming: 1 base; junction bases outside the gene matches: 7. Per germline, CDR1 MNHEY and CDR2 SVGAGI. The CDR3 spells CASTRRGESYEQYF. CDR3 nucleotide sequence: TGTGCCAGCACCCGTCGGGGGGAGTCCTACGAGCAGTACTTC.

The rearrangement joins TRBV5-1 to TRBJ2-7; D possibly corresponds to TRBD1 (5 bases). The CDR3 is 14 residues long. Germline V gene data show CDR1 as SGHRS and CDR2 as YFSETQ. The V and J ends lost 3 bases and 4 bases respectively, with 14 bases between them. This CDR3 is CASSSPGLYYEQYF. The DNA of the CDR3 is TGCGCCAGCAGCTCACCAGGGCTTTATTACGAGCAGTACTTC.

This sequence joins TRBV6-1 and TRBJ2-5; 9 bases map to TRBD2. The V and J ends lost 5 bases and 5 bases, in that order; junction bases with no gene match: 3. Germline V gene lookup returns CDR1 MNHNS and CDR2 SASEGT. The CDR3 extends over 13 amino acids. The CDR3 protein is CASSRTSAETQYF. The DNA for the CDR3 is TGTGCCAGCAGTAGGACTAGCGCCGAGACCCAGTACTTC.

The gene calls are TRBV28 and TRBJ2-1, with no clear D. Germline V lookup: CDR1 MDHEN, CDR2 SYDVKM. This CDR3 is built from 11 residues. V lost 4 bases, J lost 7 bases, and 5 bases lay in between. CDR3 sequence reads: CASSYLNEQFF. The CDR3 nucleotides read TGTGCCAGCAGTTACTTGAATGAGCAGTTCTTC.

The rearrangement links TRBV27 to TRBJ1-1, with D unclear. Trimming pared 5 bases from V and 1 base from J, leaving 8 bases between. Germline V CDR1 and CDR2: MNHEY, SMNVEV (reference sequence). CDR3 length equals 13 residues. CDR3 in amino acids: CASSPDTNTEAFF. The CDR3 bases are TGTGCCAGCAGTCCAGACACGAACACTGAAGCTTTCTTT.

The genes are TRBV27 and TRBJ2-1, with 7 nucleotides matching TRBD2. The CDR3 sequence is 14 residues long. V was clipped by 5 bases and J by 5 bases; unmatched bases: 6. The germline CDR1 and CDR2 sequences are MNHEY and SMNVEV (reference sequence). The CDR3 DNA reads TGTGCCAGCAGTAAACCGGGACTAAACAATGAGCAGTTCTTC. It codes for CASSKPGLNNEQFF.

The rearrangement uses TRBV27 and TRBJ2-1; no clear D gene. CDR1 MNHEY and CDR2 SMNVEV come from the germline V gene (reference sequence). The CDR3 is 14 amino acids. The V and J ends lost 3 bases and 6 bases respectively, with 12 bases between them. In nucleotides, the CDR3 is TGTGCCAGCAGTTTTCTCGGTCCCACCAATGAGCAGTTCTTC. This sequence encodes CASSFLGPTNEQFF.

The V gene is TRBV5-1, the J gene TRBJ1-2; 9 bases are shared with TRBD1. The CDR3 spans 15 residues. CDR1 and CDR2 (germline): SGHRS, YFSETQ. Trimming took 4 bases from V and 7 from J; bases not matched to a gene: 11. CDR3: CASSITGTGSIGYTF. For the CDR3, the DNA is TGCGCCAGCAGCATCACCGGGACAGGGTCAATTGGCTACACCTTC.

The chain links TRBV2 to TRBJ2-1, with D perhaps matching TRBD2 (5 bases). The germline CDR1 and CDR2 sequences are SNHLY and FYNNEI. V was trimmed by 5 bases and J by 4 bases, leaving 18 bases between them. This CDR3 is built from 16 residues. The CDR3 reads CASSRVGEQIYNEQFF. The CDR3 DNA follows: TGTGCCAGCAGTAGGGTGGGAGAGCAGATTTACAATGAGCAGTTCTTC.

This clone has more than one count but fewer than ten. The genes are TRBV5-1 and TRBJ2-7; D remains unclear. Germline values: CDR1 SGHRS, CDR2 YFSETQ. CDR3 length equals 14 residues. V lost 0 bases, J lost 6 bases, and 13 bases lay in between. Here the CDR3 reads CASSLVPISGEQYF. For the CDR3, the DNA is TGCGCCAGCAGCTTGGTCCCTATCTCGGGCGAGCAGTACTTC.

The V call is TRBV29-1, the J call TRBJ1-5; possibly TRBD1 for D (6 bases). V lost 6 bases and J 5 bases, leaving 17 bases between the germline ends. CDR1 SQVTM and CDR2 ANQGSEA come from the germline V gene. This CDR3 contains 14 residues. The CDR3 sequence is CSVRGGGQHQPQHF. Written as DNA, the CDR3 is TGCAGCGTGAGGGGTGGGGGCCAGCATCAGCCCCAGCATTTT.

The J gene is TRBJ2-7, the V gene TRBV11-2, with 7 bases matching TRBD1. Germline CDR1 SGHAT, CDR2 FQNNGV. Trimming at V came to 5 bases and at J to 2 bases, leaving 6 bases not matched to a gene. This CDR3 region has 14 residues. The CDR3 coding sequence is TGTGCCAGCAGCCCTCAGACAGGGACCTACGAGCAGTACTTC. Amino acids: CASSPQTGTYEQYF.

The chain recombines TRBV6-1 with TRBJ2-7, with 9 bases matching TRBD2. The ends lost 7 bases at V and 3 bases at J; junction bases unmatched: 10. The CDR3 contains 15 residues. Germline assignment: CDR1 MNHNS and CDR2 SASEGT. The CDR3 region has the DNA TGTGCCAGCATAAGAATGACTAGCGGTTACTACGAGCAGTACTTC. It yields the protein CASIRMTSGYYEQYF.

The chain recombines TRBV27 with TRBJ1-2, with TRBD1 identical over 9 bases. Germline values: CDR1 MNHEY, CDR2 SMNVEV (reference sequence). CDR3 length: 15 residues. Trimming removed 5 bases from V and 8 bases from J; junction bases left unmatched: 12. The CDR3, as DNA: TGTGCCAGCAGTCTACAGGGGGCCCCCGATGGAGGCTACACCTTC. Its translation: CASSLQGAPDGGYTF.

CDR3 amino acids: CAWSVPGQWTTEAFF. The DNA of the CDR3 is TGTGCCTGGAGTGTTCCGGGACAGTGGACAACCGAAGCTTTCTTT. This chain uses TRBV30 with TRBJ1-1; 7 nucleotides agree with TRBD1. CDR3 length: 15 amino acids. V trimming: 0 bases; J trimming: 8 bases; junction bases outside the gene matches: 12. Germline V gene data show CDR1 as GTSNPN and CDR2 as SVGIG (reference sequence).

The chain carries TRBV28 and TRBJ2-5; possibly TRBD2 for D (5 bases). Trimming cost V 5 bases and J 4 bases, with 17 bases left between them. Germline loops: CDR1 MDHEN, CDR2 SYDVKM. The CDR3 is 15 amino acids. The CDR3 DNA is TGTGCCAGCAGTCTCTCCACAAGGAGGCTAGAGACCCAGTACTTC. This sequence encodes CASSLSTRRLETQYF.

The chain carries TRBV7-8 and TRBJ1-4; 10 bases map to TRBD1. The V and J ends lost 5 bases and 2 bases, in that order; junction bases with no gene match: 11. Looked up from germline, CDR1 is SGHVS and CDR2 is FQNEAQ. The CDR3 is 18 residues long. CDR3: CASSPWDRGTITNEKLFF. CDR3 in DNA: TGTGCCAGCAGCCCCTGGGACAGGGGAACGATCACTAATGAAAAACTGTTTTTT.

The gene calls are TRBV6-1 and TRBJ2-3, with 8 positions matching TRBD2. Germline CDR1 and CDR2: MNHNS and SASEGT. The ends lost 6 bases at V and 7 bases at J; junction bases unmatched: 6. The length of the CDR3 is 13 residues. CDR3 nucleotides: TGTGCCAGCAGCGGAGCGGGAGCACATACGCAGTATTTT. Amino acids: CASSGAGAHTQYF.

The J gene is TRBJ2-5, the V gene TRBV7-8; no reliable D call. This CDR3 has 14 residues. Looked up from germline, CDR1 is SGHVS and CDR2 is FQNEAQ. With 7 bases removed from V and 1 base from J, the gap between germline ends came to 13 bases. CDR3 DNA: TGTGCCAGCACCGACGGTAGCAGCCAAGAGACCCAGTACTTC. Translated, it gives CASTDGSSQETQYF.

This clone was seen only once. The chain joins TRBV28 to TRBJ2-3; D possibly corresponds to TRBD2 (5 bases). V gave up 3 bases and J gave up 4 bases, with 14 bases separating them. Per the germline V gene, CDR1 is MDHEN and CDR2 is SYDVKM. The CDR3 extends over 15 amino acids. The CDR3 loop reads CASSFGTGLPDTQYF. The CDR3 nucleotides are TGTGCCAGCAGTTTCGGTACGGGGTTGCCAGATACGCAGTATTTT.

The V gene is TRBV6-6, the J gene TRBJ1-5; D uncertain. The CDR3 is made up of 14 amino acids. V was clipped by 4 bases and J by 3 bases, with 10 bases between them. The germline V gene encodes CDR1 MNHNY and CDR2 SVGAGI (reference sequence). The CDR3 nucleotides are TGTGCCAGCAGTTCGGGGAGTACCAATCAGCCCCAGCATTTT. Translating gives CASSSGSTNQPQHF.

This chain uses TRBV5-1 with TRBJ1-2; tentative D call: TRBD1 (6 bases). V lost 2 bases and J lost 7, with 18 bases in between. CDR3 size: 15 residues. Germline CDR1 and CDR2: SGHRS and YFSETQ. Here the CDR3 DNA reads TGCGCCAGCAGCTTAGGGGACACCAAACTGGGTGGCTACACCTTC. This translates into CASSLGDTKLGGYTF.

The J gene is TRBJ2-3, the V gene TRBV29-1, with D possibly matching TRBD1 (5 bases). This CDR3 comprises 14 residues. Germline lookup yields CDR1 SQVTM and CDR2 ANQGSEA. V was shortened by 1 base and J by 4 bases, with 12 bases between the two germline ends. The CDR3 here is CSVEGGAHADTQYF. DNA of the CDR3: TGCAGCGTTGAAGGGGGCGCACACGCAGATACGCAGTATTTT.

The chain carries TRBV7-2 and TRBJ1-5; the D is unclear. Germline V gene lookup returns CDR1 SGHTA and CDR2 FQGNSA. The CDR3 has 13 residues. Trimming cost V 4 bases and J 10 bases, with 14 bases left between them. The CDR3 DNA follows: TGTGCCAGCAGCTCGGGGTCGGCGGGTCCCCAGCATTTT. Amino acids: CASSSGSAGPQHF.

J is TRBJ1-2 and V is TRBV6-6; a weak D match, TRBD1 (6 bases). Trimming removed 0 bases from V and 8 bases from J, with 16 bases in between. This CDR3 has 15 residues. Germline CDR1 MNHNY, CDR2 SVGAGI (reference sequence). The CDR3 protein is CASSYSGGQTGGYTF. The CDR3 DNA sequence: TGTGCCAGCAGTTACTCGGGGGGGCAGACAGGAGGCTACACCTTC.

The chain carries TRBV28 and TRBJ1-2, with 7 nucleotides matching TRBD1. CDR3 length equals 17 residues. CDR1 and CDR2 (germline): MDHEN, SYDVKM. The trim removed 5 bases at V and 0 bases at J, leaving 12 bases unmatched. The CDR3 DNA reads TGTGCCAGCAGTGGACAGGCCTATTTAATAGCTAACTATGGCTACACCTTC. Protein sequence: CASSGQAYLIANYGYTF.